This entry features one T cell receptor beta chain sequence. The study drew participants aged about 18 to 95 years from 20 to 30 US areas. V dropped 1 base and J dropped 3 bases, with 6 bases sitting between them. The V gene's germline CDR1 is MNHEY and CDR2 SVGAGI. There are 13 residues in the CDR3. These data come from a study of blood T cell repertoires in COVID-19. Study-wide context: T cells, B-cell-depleted T cells, or PBMCs supplied cDNA or gDNA.

Only in-frame clones appear in the TCRdb table, and some are missing; sequencing was by immunoSEQ multiplex PCR. The repertoire holds around 450,000 clones, with about 85% as singletons. This sequence joins TRBV6-5 and TRBJ2-5; D not certain. The sequence was obtained from a young woman who had recovered from COVID-19. Source material: PBMCs or T cells enriched from blood (not recorded which). The CDR3 protein is CASSYYPEETQYF. DNA for the CDR3: TGTGCCAGCAGTTACTATCCGGAAGAGACCCAGTACTTC.